The source of this TCR beta chain is a study of response to subunit inactivated influenza vaccine. Using its own MiXCR run on the RT-PCR reads, TCRdb lists one record per CDR3 protein. This table holds 600,000 to 850,000 distinct CDR3 sequences, roughly 15% found once. V shed 0 bases and J shed 2 bases, with 10 bases lying between them. Germline V gives CDR1 LGHDT, CDR2 YNNKEL (reference sequence). This CDR3 region has 15 residues. This clonotype occurred a few times. The antigen is not known. Findings and limits, study-wide: Each seasonal influenza vaccination recruits few new T cells, the authors suggested.

The gene calls are TRBV3-1 and TRBJ2-5; no clear D gene. Source: PBMCs from blood, taken around 14 days before vaccination. The clonotype originates from a man in his fifties who received an inactivated influenza vaccine. CDR3 sequence: CASSQDGNRQETQYF. DNA for the CDR3: TGTGCCAGCAGCCAAGATGGGAACCGACAAGAGACCCAGTACTTC.